The source of this T cell receptor (beta chain) is a study of CD8+CD57+ T cells in acquired aplastic anemia. According to the study, genomic DNA was the template for TCR beta VDJ and CDR3 profiling. TCRdb re-called the reads with MiXCR, one entry per CDR3 protein. Of about 150,000 distinct CDR3 sequences listed, roughly 49% are singletons. This CDR3 region has 13 residues. CDR1 is LNHDA, CDR2 SQIVND, per germline (reference sequence). Trimming pared 4 bases from V and 8 bases from J, leaving 9 bases between. Regarding the study as a whole: Patients and controls had CD8+ Simpson's diversity values that were not significantly distinct.

About this clonotype itself: What it binds is unknown.

Patients selected for sequencing had displayed CD8+CD57+ cell expansion by flow cytometry. The receptor was derived from a human donor with aplastic anemia. The sample was sorted CD4+, CD8+, or CD8+CD57+ T cells (not recorded which) from PBMCs. V and J are TRBV19 and TRBJ2-6, with D perhaps TRBD1 (5 bases). The CDR3 loop is CASSTGSTNVLTF. The CDR3 DNA follows: TGTGCCAGTAGTACAGGGTCTACCAACGTCCTGACTTTC.